Listed below are T cell receptor beta chains from one sample, sequenced in a study of blood T cell repertoires in COVID-19. Repertoires were generated with immunoSEQ multiplex PCR, while TCRdb's copy carries only in-frame clones and drops some. Among more than 200,000 clones listed, around 85% were seen once. The sample comprised peripheral blood. These receptors all stem from a man aged 80 or over with acute or convalescent COVID-19. The CDR3 runs from the conserved cysteine through the conserved F or W. D genes are given only for firm matches. Only some rows state a clone size, as once, few, many or a class for expanded clones.

TGTGCCACCAGTGACTCCAGAGAGCAGTACTTC	CATSDSREQYF	TRBJ2-7	NA	TRBV24-1	NA
TGTGCCAGCAGTTTAGGTTCAGGGGTAACCTATAATTCACCCCTCCACTTT	CASSLGSGVTYNSPLHF	TRBJ1-6	NA	TRBV28	NA
TGCAGCGTTCCCGTCCAGGGGGATCCACTCTATGGCTACACCTTC	CSVPVQGDPLYGYTF	TRBJ1-2	few	TRBV29-1	TRBD1
TGTGCCAGCAGTCCCGGGGGGGACAATCAGCCCCAGCATTTT	CASSPGGDNQPQHF	TRBJ1-5	NA	TRBV6-6	NA
TGTGCCAGCAGGGCCTTAAGTCACCGGAGCTCCTACGAGCAGTACTTC	CASRALSHRSSYEQYF	TRBJ2-7	once	TRBV2	NA
TGTGCCCCCGGGGGATCTAGCACTGAAGCTTTCTTT	CAPGGSSTEAFF	TRBJ1-1	NA	TRBV21-1	NA
TGTGCCAGCAGCCCAACAGGGGGCGCGTATCAGCCCCAGCATTTT	CASSPTGGAYQPQHF	TRBJ1-5	NA	TRBV7-2	TRBD1
TGTGCCAGCAGCCAAGTTGCGGACCGGGGGCAGTACTTC	CASSQVADRGQYF	TRBJ2-7	NA	TRBV3-1/TRBV3-2	NA
TGTGCCAGCAGTTCTGGAGGGCCGGAGGAGACCCAGTACTTC	CASSSGGPEETQYF	TRBJ2-5	NA	TRBV5-4	NA
TGTGCCAGCAGTTTATCGTCGGGACAGGGATTGGGCGAGCAGTACTTC	CASSLSSGQGLGEQYF	TRBJ2-7	NA	TRBV27	TRBD1
TGTGCCAGTCGACCGGGACAGGGTAAGCGGGGCACAGATACGCAGTATTTT	CASRPGQGKRGTDTQYF	TRBJ2-3	NA	TRBV19	TRBD1
TGTGCCAGCAGCCGGGGACTCGGCAATGAGCAGTTCTTC	CASSRGLGNEQFF	TRBJ2-1	NA	TRBV27	NA
TGTGCCAGCAGTAAACAGGGAACCTACGAGCAGTACTTC	CASSKQGTYEQYF	TRBJ2-7	NA	TRBV27	NA
TGTGCCAGCAGCTTAGGGACAGGGGGGATGAACACTGAAGCTTTCTTT	CASSLGTGGMNTEAFF	TRBJ1-1	NA	TRBV7-9	TRBD1
TGTGCCAGCAGCTTAGTGCCAGGGGACCCTCAGCCCCAGCATTTT	CASSLVPGDPQPQHF	TRBJ1-5	NA	TRBV7-2	NA
TGTGCCAGCAGTTTCAACCACCGAGCTCCCCGAGTCTCACCCCTCCACTTT	CASSFNHRAPRVSPLHF	TRBJ1-6	NA	TRBV28	NA
TGCGCCAGCAGCTTGGTCCAGGTGACCCTGTATAGCAATCAGCCCCAGCATTTT	CASSLVQVTLYSNQPQHF	TRBJ1-5	NA	TRBV5-1	NA
TGTGCCAGCAGCTCCCCAGGGGGAGCTGAGCAGTTCTTC	CASSSPGGAEQFF	TRBJ2-1	NA	TRBV7-8	TRBD1
TGTGCCTGGAGTGTACTAGCGGGGGGGCAAGATACGCAGTATTTT	CAWSVLAGGQDTQYF	TRBJ2-3	NA	TRBV30	TRBD2
TGTGCTACCGGACAGGGGGTTTATGGCTACACCTTC	CATGQGVYGYTF	TRBJ1-2	NA	TRBV28	TRBD1
TGTGCCAGCAGTGTTACAGGGAGAAAACTGTTTTTT	CASSVTGRKLFF	TRBJ1-4	NA	TRBV27	NA
TGTGCCAGCAGCTTATGGGGGGTTAACACCGGGGAGCTGTTTTTT	CASSLWGVNTGELFF	TRBJ2-2	NA	TRBV11-3	NA
TGTGCCAGCACCCTGGGACTAGCGGGAGTCAATGAGCAGTTCTTC	CASTLGLAGVNEQFF	TRBJ2-1	NA	TRBV3-1/TRBV3-2	TRBD2
TGTGCCAGCAGTAGCGGGAGGCACGAGCAGTACTTC	CASSSGRHEQYF	TRBJ2-7	NA	TRBV2	TRBD2
TGCGCCAGCAGACGGACAGGGGGCCACTATGGCTACACCTTC	CASRRTGGHYGYTF	TRBJ1-2	NA	TRBV5-1	TRBD1
TGCGCCAGCAGCCCGCTGGGGGGGAACTATGGCTACACCTTC	CASSPLGGNYGYTF	TRBJ1-2	NA	TRBV5-1	NA
TGTGCCAGCAGCCCAAGAAGTAGAGGCGCCAGCGGGGGGAACACAGATACGCAGTATTTT	CASSPRSRGASGGNTDTQYF	TRBJ2-3	NA	TRBV27	TRBD2
TGTGCCAGTAGTCCCGACAGGGTCGGTCAGCCCCAGCATTTT	CASSPDRVGQPQHF	TRBJ1-5	few	TRBV19	TRBD1
TGTGCCAGCAGTAACCGGGACAGGGCTACACCCCTCCACTTT	CASSNRDRATPLHF	TRBJ1-6	NA	TRBV2	TRBD1
TGTGCCACGACAGCGTTTAATGAAAAACTGTTTTTT	CATTAFNEKLFF	TRBJ1-4	NA	TRBV5-6	NA
TGTGCCCCCGCGGTAAAAACTAATGAAAAACTGTTTTTT	CAPAVKTNEKLFF	TRBJ1-4	once	TRBV10-3	NA
TGTGCCAGCAGCTTAGATGTGGGCAGGCCGTCCTACGAGCAGTACTTC	CASSLDVGRPSYEQYF	TRBJ2-7	NA	TRBV7-2	NA
TGTGCCACCAGCAGAGGACGGAGGGACAGGGGTCGTTTGAATGAAAAACTGTTTTTT	CATSRGRRDRGRLNEKLFF	TRBJ1-4	NA	TRBV15	TRBD1
TGTGCCAGCAGACCATCGGTGGCCGGGGAGCTGTTTTTT	CASRPSVAGELFF	TRBJ2-2	NA	TRBV12-3/TRBV12-4	NA
TGTGCCAGTAGTCTCACGGGACAGGGGGCGAGCACAGATACGCAGTATTTT	CASSLTGQGASTDTQYF	TRBJ2-3	once	TRBV19	TRBD1
TGTGCCAGCAGCCTGACTAGCGGCCACAATGAGCAGTTCTTC	CASSLTSGHNEQFF	TRBJ2-1	NA	TRBV5-4	TRBD2
TGTGCCAGCAGCTTGGGCAGCATGAACACTGAAGCTTTCTTT	CASSLGSMNTEAFF	TRBJ1-1	once	TRBV7-2	NA
TGCAGTGCTAGTCATTCATATACTACAGATACGCAGTATTTT	CSASHSYTTDTQYF	TRBJ2-3	NA	TRBV20-1	NA
TGTGCCAGCAGTGAAGGTCGGGTCAGGGGTGCGGGCTACACCTTC	CASSEGRVRGAGYTF	TRBJ1-2	NA	TRBV2	NA
TGTGCCACCAGTGATGGAGACAGGCCCTCGAGGGGCTACACCTTC	CATSDGDRPSRGYTF	TRBJ1-2	NA	TRBV24-1	NA